Sequencing of this T cell receptor (beta chain) was carried out in a study of blood T cells in healthy people across ages. Study details: T cells yielded about one barcoded beta molecule per two cells through template switching.

Combining a sample-barcoded 5' primer with a J-beta primer mix, a second PCR ran for 7 to 11 cycles. MiXCR, applied by TCRdb to the 5' RACE reads, yields one record per CDR3 protein. The table lists approximately 800,000 distinct CDR3 sequences, around 62% of them singletons. The V gene lost 5 bases and the J gene lost 2 bases, with 17 bases spanning the gap. CDR1 is DFQATT and CDR2 is SNEGSKA in the germline V gene (reference sequence). The CDR3 is 15 amino acids. The study, taken as a whole, reports: A roughly linear age-dependent decrease characterized TCR beta diversity per million T cells. Donor CMV status was unknown, possibly confounding expanded clonotype changes.

Worth noting for this clonotype: Antigen unknown.

This clonotype was sampled from a man aged 25 to 40 in good health. Sequencing used blood. This chain uses TRBV20-1 with TRBJ2-3; maybe TRBD2 (5 bases). CDR3 sequence: CSAHGLPLNTDTQYF. CDR3 DNA: TGCAGTGCTCACGGACTCCCGCTTAACACAGATACGCAGTATTTT.